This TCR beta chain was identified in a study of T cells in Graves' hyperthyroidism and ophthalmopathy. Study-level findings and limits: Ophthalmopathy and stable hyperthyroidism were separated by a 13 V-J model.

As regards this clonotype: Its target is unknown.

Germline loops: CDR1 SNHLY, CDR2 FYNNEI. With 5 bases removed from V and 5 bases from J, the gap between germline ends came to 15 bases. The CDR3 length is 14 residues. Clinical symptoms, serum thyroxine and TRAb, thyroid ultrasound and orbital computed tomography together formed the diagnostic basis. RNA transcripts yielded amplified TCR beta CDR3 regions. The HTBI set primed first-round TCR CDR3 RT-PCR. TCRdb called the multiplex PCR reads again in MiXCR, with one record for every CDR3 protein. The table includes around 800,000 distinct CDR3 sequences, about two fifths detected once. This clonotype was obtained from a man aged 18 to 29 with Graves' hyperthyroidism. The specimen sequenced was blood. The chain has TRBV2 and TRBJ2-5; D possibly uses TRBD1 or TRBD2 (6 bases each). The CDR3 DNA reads TGTGCCAGCAGTTATCTAGCGCAGGGGGAGACCCAGTACTTC. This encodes CASSYLAQGETQYF.